This TCR beta chain appears in the sequencing data of a study of T cell responses to AZD1222 COVID-19 vaccine. As for this clone: Antigen: not known.

Method: immunoSEQ multiplex PCR; TCRdb's copy keeps in-frame clones and lacks some. The data hold roughly 110,000 clones, with approximately 90% observed a single time. Germline V lookup: CDR1 MNHEY, CDR2 SMNVEV (reference sequence). V was trimmed by 4 bases and J by 4 bases, leaving 14 bases between them. This CDR3 has 14 amino acids. General study results and limits: Of spike-specific TCRs, nearly half reportedly target regions left unmutated in variants. Repertoire sampling was restricted to post-peak T cell response timepoints.

This receptor was taken from an adult who received the AZD1222 COVID-19 vaccine. The genes are TRBV27 and TRBJ2-7; maybe TRBD1 (6 bases). The source was peripheral blood, collected 28 days after the second AZD1222 dose. The CDR3 spells CASSSTGRGYEQYF. The CDR3, as DNA: TGTGCCAGCAGTTCAACAGGGAGAGGTTACGAGCAGTACTTC.